These T cell receptor beta chains were read from a single sample in a study of T cells after yellow fever vaccination. TCRdb redid the calling of the 5' RACE reads with MiXCR, one entry per CDR3 protein. This table has approximately 85,000 distinct CDR3 sequences, roughly 15% appearing once. Sequencing used CD8+ T cells not binding an NS4B(214-222) dextramer, sorted from PBMCs, obtained approximately 22 days after the first yellow fever vaccination. These TCRs come from a man between 18 and 35 years old who received the YFV17D yellow fever vaccine. Each CDR3 is given with its conserved first and last residue. The D gene is left open where the match is weak. Size tells how often a clone was seen (once, few, many) or the class of an expanded clone, and some rows leave it out.

V	D	J	size	DNA	CDR3
TRBV4-1	NA	TRBJ2-2	many	TGCGCCAGCAGCCAAGTTATCCAGAACACCGGGGAGCTGTTTTTT	CASSQVIQNTGELFF
TRBV3-1	NA	TRBJ2-3	few	TGTGCCAGCAACGCGGGGTTCTACACAGATACGCAGTATTTT	CASNAGFYTDTQYF
TRBV3-1	TRBD2	TRBJ2-1	NA	TGTGCCAGCAGCCAAGGCCTGACTAGCGGGGGGGCCCCATCCTACAATGAGCAGTTCTTC	CASSQGLTSGGAPSYNEQFF
TRBV25-1	TRBD1	TRBJ2-5	few	TGTGCCAGCAGTGACCCCCTCCGGGACAGGGTGGAAACCCAGTACTTC	CASSDPLRDRVETQYF
TRBV5-4	NA	TRBJ2-6	few	TGTGCCAGCAGCTCCCGCGGGAAGGGGGCCAACGTCCTGACTTTC	CASSSRGKGANVLTF
TRBV5-1	TRBD1	TRBJ2-1	few	TGCGCCAGCAGGCTCAACCAGGGGGCTTTAGATTACAATGAGCAGTTCTTC	CASRLNQGALDYNEQFF
TRBV4-1	NA	TRBJ1-4	NA	TGCGCCAGCAGCCAAGTCGGGCAGGCCGAAAAACTGTTTTTT	CASSQVGQAEKLFF
TRBV7-9	TRBD2	TRBJ2-1	many	TGTGCCAGCAGCGGGGGACTAGCGGGGGCCACCTACAATGAGCAGTTCTTC	CASSGGLAGATYNEQFF
TRBV12-3/TRBV12-4	NA	TRBJ2-5	few	TGTGCCACCGACCGGGCACTCCAAGAGACCCAGTACTTC	CATDRALQETQYF
TRBV7-9	NA	TRBJ2-6	few	TGTGCCAGCGTTGGGCAGCTCCACTCTGGGGCCAACGTCCTGACTTTC	CASVGQLHSGANVLTF
TRBV4-3	NA	TRBJ2-7	NA	TGCGCCAGCAGCCAAGCGCGGGGAAGCTCCTACGAGCAGTACTTC	CASSQARGSSYEQYF
TRBV5-1	NA	TRBJ2-1	few	TGCGCCAGCAGCCCAACTACTGGCTATGAGCAGTTCTTC	CASSPTTGYEQFF